A selection of T cell receptor beta chains follows, all from one sample in a study of control samples from healthy donors and cancer patients. Repertoires were generated with immunoSEQ multiplex PCR, while TCRdb's copy carries only in-frame clones and drops some. The sample has around 100,000 clones, 92% seen once; the top ten hold roughly 2.5%. The sample consisted of blood. These receptors were taken from a young woman in good health. CDR3s include the opening cysteine and the closing phenylalanine or tryptophan. A D gene is named only where the DNA matches it firmly.

len: 13
v_gene: TRBV9
j_gene: TRBJ2-3
d_gene: NA
CDR3aa: CASSVARTDTQYF
CDR3nt: TGTGCCAGCAGCGTAGCCCGCACAGATACGCAGTATTTT

len: 16
v_gene: TRBV5-1
j_gene: TRBJ1-1
d_gene: NA
CDR3aa: CASTAGLNQLNTEAFF
CDR3nt: TGCGCCAGCACCGCTGGACTTAACCAATTGAACACTGAAGCTTTCTTT

len: 18
v_gene: TRBV11-2
j_gene: TRBJ2-5
d_gene: NA
CDR3aa: CASSLVYSWTQVQEAQYF
CDR3nt: TGTGCCAGCAGCTTAGTCTACTCATGGACCCAGGTCCAAGAGGCCCAGTACTTC

len: 17
v_gene: TRBV7-4
j_gene: TRBJ2-1
d_gene: TRBD1
CDR3aa: CASSAHPGQGPHNEQFF
CDR3nt: TGTGCCAGCAGCGCACACCCGGGACAGGGGCCCCACAATGAGCAGTTCTTC

len: 12
v_gene: TRBV27
j_gene: TRBJ1-4
d_gene: NA
CDR3aa: CASRDRYGKLFF
CDR3nt: TGTGCCAGCCGGGACCGCTACGGAAAACTGTTTTTT

len: 15
v_gene: TRBV6-2/TRBV6-3
j_gene: TRBJ1-1
d_gene: NA
CDR3aa: CASSSVGDPNTEAFF
CDR3nt: TGTGCCAGCAGTTCGGTAGGGGACCCGAACACTGAAGCTTTCTTT

len: 15
v_gene: TRBV7-9
j_gene: TRBJ2-1
d_gene: TRBD1
CDR3aa: CASSRTGGSYNEQFF
CDR3nt: TGTGCCAGCAGCAGAACAGGGGGCTCCTACAATGAGCAGTTCTTC

len: 16
v_gene: TRBV10-1
j_gene: TRBJ1-6
d_gene: TRBD1
CDR3aa: CASSKTGGSYNSPLHF
CDR3nt: TGCGCCAGCAGCAAAACAGGGGGCTCCTATAATTCACCCCTCCACTTT

len: 14
v_gene: TRBV19
j_gene: TRBJ1-3
d_gene: TRBD1
CDR3aa: CASSARTGGYTIYF
CDR3nt: TGTGCCAGTAGTGCCCGGACAGGTGGATACACCATATATTTT

len: 12
v_gene: TRBV7-7
j_gene: TRBJ2-2
d_gene: NA
CDR3aa: CASSSSAGELFF
CDR3nt: TGTGCTAGCAGCTCAAGTGCCGGGGAGCTGTTTTTT

len: 15
v_gene: TRBV4-1
j_gene: TRBJ2-5
d_gene: TRBD2
CDR3aa: CASSQGSGIQETQYF
CDR3nt: TGCGCCAGCAGCCAAGGAAGCGGGATCCAAGAGACCCAGTACTTC

len: 14
v_gene: TRBV9
j_gene: TRBJ2-3
d_gene: NA
CDR3aa: CASSPLGGTDTQYF
CDR3nt: TGTGCCAGCAGCCCGCTAGGGGGCACAGATACGCAGTATTTT

len: 15
v_gene: TRBV27
j_gene: TRBJ1-2
d_gene: NA
CDR3aa: CASSLQGRTHYGYTF
CDR3nt: TGTGCCAGCAGTTTACAGGGACGTACTCACTATGGCTACACCTTC

len: 13
v_gene: TRBV25-1
j_gene: TRBJ2-1
d_gene: TRBD2
CDR3aa: CASGTSFNNEQFF
CDR3nt: TGTGCCTCCGGGACTAGCTTTAACAATGAGCAGTTCTTC

len: 10
v_gene: TRBV19
j_gene: TRBJ2-1
d_gene: NA
CDR3aa: CASLGNEQFF
CDR3nt: TGTGCCAGTTTGGGCAATGAGCAGTTCTTC

len: 14
v_gene: TRBV4-2
j_gene: TRBJ2-2
d_gene: NA
CDR3aa: CASSPRARAGELFF
CDR3nt: TGTGCCAGCAGCCCGAGGGCCAGGGCCGGGGAGCTGTTTTTT

len: 15
v_gene: TRBV27
j_gene: TRBJ2-1
d_gene: TRBD1
CDR3aa: CASRAPGQGNNEQFF
CDR3nt: TGTGCCAGCAGGGCCCCGGGACAGGGTAACAATGAGCAGTTCTTC

len: 13
v_gene: TRBV19
j_gene: TRBJ1-1
d_gene: NA
CDR3aa: CASSIGGGAEAFF
CDR3nt: TGTGCCAGTAGTATAGGGGGGGGCGCTGAAGCTTTCTTT

len: 17
v_gene: TRBV4-3
j_gene: TRBJ1-5
d_gene: NA
CDR3aa: CASSQEGSRPPYQPQHF
CDR3nt: TGCGCCAGCAGCCAAGAGGGCAGTCGGCCGCCCTATCAGCCCCAGCATTTT

len: 13
v_gene: TRBV7-6
j_gene: TRBJ2-1
d_gene: NA
CDR3aa: CASSLLGNNEQFF
CDR3nt: TGTGCCAGCAGCCTACTAGGGAACAATGAGCAGTTCTTC

len: 17
v_gene: TRBV5-1
j_gene: TRBJ2-1
d_gene: TRBD2
CDR3aa: CASSLVRASGGYNEQFF
CDR3nt: TGCGCCAGCAGCTTGGTTAGGGCTAGCGGGGGCTACAATGAGCAGTTCTTC

len: 15
v_gene: TRBV27
j_gene: TRBJ1-3
d_gene: NA
CDR3aa: CASSLYGGSGNTIYF
CDR3nt: TGTGCCAGCAGTTTATACGGGGGATCTGGAAACACCATATATTTT

len: 17
v_gene: TRBV5-1
j_gene: TRBJ2-3
d_gene: TRBD2
CDR3aa: CASSSGLAGISTDTQYF
CDR3nt: TGCGCCAGCAGCTCGGGACTAGCGGGTATCAGCACAGATACGCAGTATTTT

len: 12
v_gene: TRBV7-9
j_gene: TRBJ1-2
d_gene: NA
CDR3aa: CASSLGAYGYTF
CDR3nt: TGTGCCAGCAGCTTAGGGGCGTATGGCTACACCTTC

len: 13
v_gene: TRBV7-2
j_gene: TRBJ2-2
d_gene: NA
CDR3aa: CASSLDRVGELFF
CDR3nt: TGTGCCAGCAGCTTAGACAGGGTGGGGGAGCTGTTTTTT

len: 15
v_gene: TRBV6-5
j_gene: TRBJ1-1
d_gene: NA
CDR3aa: CAGTPEWGVNTEAFF
CDR3nt: TGTGCCGGTACCCCCGAGTGGGGCGTTAACACTGAAGCTTTCTTT

len: 15
v_gene: TRBV6-6
j_gene: TRBJ1-6
d_gene: NA
CDR3aa: CASTSTRTYNSPLHF
CDR3nt: TGTGCCAGCACTTCAACGCGTACCTATAATTCACCCCTCCACTTT

len: 17
v_gene: TRBV7-6
j_gene: TRBJ2-7
d_gene: TRBD1
CDR3aa: CASSPLTTGGMGYEQYF
CDR3nt: TGTGCCAGCAGCCCACTGACTACAGGGGGCATGGGGTACGAGCAGTACTTC

len: 13
v_gene: TRBV14
j_gene: TRBJ1-1
d_gene: NA
CDR3aa: CASSQSTRTEAFF
CDR3nt: TGTGCCAGCAGCCAATCGACCCGAACTGAAGCTTTCTTT

len: 14
v_gene: TRBV5-6
j_gene: TRBJ1-1
d_gene: NA
CDR3aa: CASSFPGLSTEAFF
CDR3nt: TGTGCCAGCAGCTTCCCAGGGTTGAGCACTGAAGCTTTCTTT

len: 15
v_gene: TRBV6-5
j_gene: TRBJ2-5
d_gene: TRBD1
CDR3aa: CASSPRDSFQETQYF
CDR3nt: TGTGCCAGCAGTCCCAGGGACAGCTTCCAAGAGACCCAGTACTTC